The present T cell receptor (beta chain) was sequenced within a study of T-cell memory formation after mild COVID-19 (dated by TCRdb to the early 2020s). Looking at the study overall: TCR sequence clusters from the two donors were largely donor specific. In two donors, T-cell clones that expanded and contracted after mild COVID-19 were followed by sequencing TCRalpha and TCRbeta repertoires longitudinally. The cohort comprised two young, previously healthy adult volunteers, one female and one male.

In regard to this clonotype: Its antigen remains unidentified. The sample holds no much larger clone one base away, and base qualities are not on file.

The listed sequencing device is Illumina NovaSeq 6000. TCRalpha and TCRbeta cDNA libraries were constructed by 5'RACE with constant-segment primers, with sample barcodes and unique molecular identifiers being introduced. RNA was extracted from every sample with Trizol reagent. The libraries were amplified in two PCR steps, and the second step added a second sample barcode and Illumina TruSeq adapters. The libraries were sequenced on an Illumina NovaSeq using 2 x 150 bp paired-end reads. Per the source publication's procedure: With migec v1.2.7, reads were demultiplexed and then collapsed into UMI-guided consensus sequences. Using mixcr v2.1.11, the UMI consensuses were aligned to TRA and TRB V and J templates and assembled into clonotypes. Clonotypes were classified as expanded or contracted when called significant by both edgeR and NoisET, with noise models trained on biological replicates. edgeR calls used a false discovery rate-adjusted p below 0.01 and a log2 fold-change threshold of 1. As an exploratory analysis of dynamics, max-normalized trajectories of the 1000 most abundant clonotypes were examined with PCA combined with hierarchical clustering. Each responding clone was given a CD4 or CD8 phenotype based on the CD4+ and CD8+ repertoires, which had been sequenced separately. In-frame beta chains were kept once TCRdb had trimmed the public reads at Q25 with fastp and called clones with MiXCR. Merged by CDR3 protein, the rows form single entries marked with the most common genes and DNA. These V and J calls derive from TCRdb rather than the authors' analysis. Recorded for this sample are 500,000 to 650,000 distinct CDR3 sequences; about 20% of them occurred a single time. The ten largest clones represent roughly 8.3% of the sample.

Study-wide conclusions, independent of this receptor: From day 15 to 85, contracting clones showed balanced CD4/CD8 phenotypes, whereas a second wave of clones that expanded from day 15 to 37 leaned towards CD4+. Only two mild cases were covered in the study, and larger cohorts including severe cases with pre-infection samples were considered necessary. The detection of some responding clones in pre-infection memory suggests that pre-existing cross-reactive memory T cells joined the SARS-CoV-2 response. Contracting CD4+ clones turned up mainly in the CM and EM memory subsets, whereas EMRA was where CD8+ clones were enriched. SARS-CoV-2 specificity was not confirmed for the second-wave clones peaking on day 37.

PBMCs were isolated by Ficoll-Paque density gradient centrifugation. V is reduced by 3 bases and J by 6 bases, leaving a spacing of 13 bases between them. Reading from cysteine to phenylalanine, the CDR3 counts 13 amino acids. Here the CDR3 DNA is all that survives: 39 bases in frame from base 1. CDR1 and CDR2 are drawn from the germline V gene (reference sequence): DFQATT, SNEGSKA. This chain joins TRBV20-1 to TRBJ2-3; the D gene is possibly TRBD1 or TRBD2, each agreeing over 6 bases. The sample comprised PBMCs or a T cell subset sorted from them (not recorded which). The source is an adult woman who had mild COVID-19 (a few samples of this study predate the infection). The sample titles of this study are shuffled in the database, so cell type and time point are left out; the donor was told from shared clones. The CDR3 corresponds to CSARGLGGDTQYF. The nucleotide sequence reads TGCAGTGCTAGGGGCTTGGGGGGCGATACGCAGTATTTT.